The 20 T cell receptor beta chains in this list originate from one sample, sequenced in a study of early T cells in non-severe SARS-CoV-2 infection. TCRdb analysed the 5' RACE reads with MiXCR anew, one entry per CDR3 protein. Of 55,000 to 80,000 distinct CDR3 sequences listed, 9.5% to 12% are singletons. The material was whole blood, obtained at baseline. All receptors come from an adult who was a healthcare worker with PCR-confirmed SARS-CoV-2 infection or an uninfected control (not recorded which).

The chain couples TRBV2 to TRBJ1-2; 7 positions match TRBD1. Germline CDR1 SNHLY, CDR2 FYNNEI. The CDR3 is 14 amino acids. Trimming at V came to 7 bases and at J to 3 bases, leaving 8 bases not matched to a gene. The CDR3: CASIRGGGYYGYTF. The DNA of the CDR3 is TGTGCCAGCATCCGGGGAGGGGGCTACTATGGCTACACCTTC.

This chain connects TRBV20-1 to TRBJ2-4; D is perhaps TRBD1 (5 bases). Germline V gene lookup returns CDR1 DFQATT and CDR2 SNEGSKA (reference sequence). Trimming pared 5 bases from V and 7 bases from J, leaving 12 bases between. This CDR3 has 12 amino acids. The CDR3 coding sequence is TGCAGTGCTCCTGGGCCAGGGAACATTCAGTACTTC. Translating it yields CSAPGPGNIQYF.

J is TRBJ1-6 and V is TRBV4-1; D perhaps matches TRBD1 (6 bases). V lost 0 bases to trimming and J lost 9 bases, with 12 bases between them. The CDR3 spans 15 residues. Germline-derived CDR1 and CDR2 are MGHRA and YSYEKL. Here the CDR3 DNA reads TGCGCCAGCAGCCAAGAAGGAACAGGGAGTTCACCCCTCCACTTT. Translating gives CASSQEGTGSSPLHF.

The chain employs TRBV18 and TRBJ2-1; 7 bases line up with TRBD1. The CDR3 is 14 residues long. Unmatched junction bases numbered 6, after V lost 6 bases and J lost 4 bases. Germline V gene data show CDR1 as KGHSH and CDR2 as LQKENI. Here the CDR3 DNA reads TGTGCCAGCTCCCACTCGGGACAGTACAATGAGCAGTTCTTC. Its translation: CASSHSGQYNEQFF.

This clonotype was counted ten times or more. The V gene is TRBV12-3 or TRBV12-4, the J gene TRBJ2-1; a possible D gene is TRBD2 (6 bases). The CDR3 loop spans 14 amino acids. With 5 bases removed from V and 5 bases from J, the gap between germline ends came to 13 bases. CDR3: CASSRRDLDNEQFF. For the CDR3, the DNA is TGTGCCAGCAGTCGCCGGGACTTGGACAATGAGCAGTTCTTC.

The gene calls are TRBV6-2 or TRBV6-3 and TRBJ2-2; no clear D gene. Between the trimmed V and J ends, which lost 8 bases and 4 bases, there was a span of 8 bases. There are 12 residues in the CDR3. Germline-derived CDR1 and CDR2 are MNHEY and SVGEGT. DNA for the CDR3: TGTGCCAGCCGCTCCGCCACCGGGGAGCTGTTTTTT. It encodes CASRSATGELFF.

The V call is TRBV7-2, the J call TRBJ2-2; TRBD2 agrees at 8 bases. CDR1 and CDR2 (germline): SGHTA, FQGNSA. This CDR3 contains 17 residues. The J segment lost 2 bases and the V segment lost 3 bases, leaving 8 bases of the junction unmatched. The CDR3 region has the DNA TGTGCCAGCAGCTTTAGGTCGGGAGGGATAAACACCGGGGAGCTGTTTTTT. Its translation: CASSFRSGGINTGELFF. Full variable domain (remainder filled in from reference TRBV7-2 and TRBJ2-2): GAGVSQSPSNKVTEKGKDVELRCDPISGHTALYWYRQSLGQGLEFLIYFQGNSAPDKSGLPSDRFSAERTGGSVSTLTIQRTQQEDSAVYLCASSFRSGGINTGELFFGEGSRLTVL.

CDR3 loop: CSATPLASEQFF. The CDR3 nucleotides are TGCAGTGCTACCCCATTGGCTTCTGAGCAGTTCTTC. The rearrangement joins TRBV20-1 to TRBJ2-1, with D hard to call. Trimming took off 4 bases at V and 9 bases at J, with 13 bases between the two ends. The CDR3 is 12 residues long. The germline CDR1 and CDR2 sequences are DFQATT and SNEGSKA (reference sequence).

The chain carries TRBV4-3 and TRBJ2-3; D uncertain. Trimming pared 1 base from V and 0 bases from J, leaving 8 bases between. The CDR3 spans 15 residues. From germline, CDR1 is LGHNA and CDR2 YSLEER. The CDR3 loop reads CASSQARDSTDTQYF. The CDR3 nucleotides read TGCGCCAGCAGCCAAGCCCGAGACAGCACAGATACGCAGTATTTT.

This clonotype was observed a handful of times. The chain has TRBV5-4 and TRBJ2-5; possibly TRBD2 for D (6 bases). The germline V gene encodes CDR1 SGHNT and CDR2 YYREEE (reference sequence). The CDR3 length is 14 residues. V lost 4 bases, J lost 2 bases, and 12 bases lay in between. CDR3 amino acids: CASSLTGRQETQYF. The CDR3 region has the DNA TGTGCCAGCAGCCTGACCGGGAGACAAGAGACCCAGTACTTC.

The chain carries TRBV7-2 and TRBJ1-6, with a possible D match to TRBD1 (5 bases). This CDR3 has 14 amino acids. Germline CDR1 reads SGHTA; CDR2 reads FQGNSA. Trimming removed 3 bases from V and 11 bases from J, with 14 bases in between. This CDR3 is CASSFRDRGAPLHF. DNA of the CDR3: TGTGCCAGCAGCTTCCGGGACCGAGGGGCACCCCTCCACTTT.

This clonotype was counted a few times. J is TRBJ2-2 and V is TRBV29-1; the match to TRBD1 covers 8 bases. CDR3 size: 16 residues. V trimming: 1 base; J trimming: 4 bases; junction bases outside the gene matches: 8. The V gene's germline CDR1 is SQVTM and CDR2 ANQGSEA. The CDR3 DNA reads as TGCAGCGTTGAAGGGACAGGGTTTGAAGTCACCGGGGAGCTGTTTTTT. Translating gives CSVEGTGFEVTGELFF.

This clonotype came up a few times. V gene TRBV29-1 combines with J gene TRBJ2-7; TRBD1 matches 8 bases. This CDR3 comprises 13 residues. The J segment lost 5 bases and the V segment lost 7 bases, leaving 10 bases of the junction unmatched. In germline, CDR1 is SQVTM, CDR2 ANQGSEA. CDR3 nucleotide sequence: TGCAGCGGGCTGGACAGGGTTACCCACGAGCAGTACTTC. Its translation is CSGLDRVTHEQYF.

The chain employs TRBV9 and TRBJ2-1, with 7 positions matching TRBD2. The ends lost 4 bases at V and 9 bases at J; junction bases unmatched: 13. The CDR3 contains 15 residues. The germline V gene encodes CDR1 SGDLS and CDR2 YYNGEE. The CDR3 protein is CASSPGAGVGGEQFF. The CDR3 region has the DNA TGTGCCAGCAGCCCCGGGGCGGGAGTGGGTGGTGAGCAGTTCTTC.

J is TRBJ2-7 and V is TRBV24-1, with D maybe TRBD1 (6 bases). The germline gives CDR1 KGHDR, CDR2 SFDVKD. CDR3 length: 14 residues. The V and J ends lost 9 bases and 2 bases respectively, with 16 bases between them. CDR3 loop: CATARGYEPYEQYF. The DNA for the CDR3 is TGTGCCACCGCAAGGGGGTATGAACCCTACGAGCAGTACTTC.

This clonotype has only a few counts. The chain recombines TRBV20-1 with TRBJ2-2; TRBD2 might be the D (5 bases). Germline V gene lookup returns CDR1 DFQATT and CDR2 SNEGSKA (reference sequence). Trimming pared 5 bases from V and 3 bases from J, leaving 13 bases between. The CDR3 has 14 amino acids. The CDR3, as DNA: TGCAGTGCTCGGAACGGGGAGTACACCGGGGAGCTGTTTTTT. It is translated as CSARNGEYTGELFF.

The J gene is TRBJ2-7, the V gene TRBV6-5; 8 bases align to TRBD1. The V segment lost 5 bases and the J segment 6 bases; nucleotides outside the gene matches: 9. There are 14 residues in the CDR3. Germline values: CDR1 MNHEY, CDR2 SVGAGI. The CDR3 is CASSPPGQGGEQYF. The CDR3 bases are TGTGCCAGCAGTCCCCCAGGACAGGGCGGCGAGCAGTACTTC.

V gene TRBV7-2 combines with J gene TRBJ2-7, with 9 bases fitting TRBD1. Losses at the gene ends were 2 bases for V and 7 bases for J; bases not matched to a gene: 12. This CDR3 region has 16 residues. The V gene's germline CDR1 is SGHTA and CDR2 FQGNSA. In DNA form, the CDR3 reads TGTGCCAGCAGCTTACCACCGGGACAGGGAGTTTCGGAGCAGTACTTC. Translated: CASSLPPGQGVSEQYF.

The sample holds many counts of this clonotype. V is TRBV7-8 and J is TRBJ2-5; perhaps TRBD1 as D (7 bases). CDR1 and CDR2 (germline): SGHVS, FQNEAQ. The CDR3 runs to 14 residues. With 0 bases removed from V and 5 bases from J, the gap between germline ends came to 10 bases. The CDR3 coding sequence is TGTGCCAGCAGCTTAGCCCCAGGGGGGGAGACCCAGTACTTC. It specifies CASSLAPGGETQYF.

The J gene is TRBJ2-1, the V gene TRBV5-3; the D gene is possibly TRBD1 (5 bases). TRBV5-3 belongs to the ORF category, with a function that is uncertain. The CDR3 loop spans 16 amino acids. Trimming removed 2 bases at V and 7 bases at J, with 19 bases between. The CDR3 coding sequence is TGTGCCAGAAGCTTTAGATTTCAGGGCTTCGAGAATGAGCAGTTCTTC. Its translation is CARSFRFQGFENEQFF.